The present T cell receptor beta chain was sequenced within a study of radiotherapy plus CTLA-4 blockade in lung cancer. Study information: In roughly 19% of patients, objective responses were seen; 25% to 40% had disease control. Study-level findings and limits: Alongside interferon-beta, early blood T cell clone dynamics were reportedly the best predictor of response.

Comment on this clone: Its antigen is not known.

Germline V CDR1 and CDR2: ENHRY, SYGVKD. There are 14 residues in the CDR3. Losses at the gene ends were 6 bases for V and 8 bases for J; bases not matched to a gene: 6. TCRdb keeps only in-frame clones here, not all; method: immunoSEQ multiplex PCR. The sample shows some 87,000 clones, around 86% of them seen only once. Source: peripheral blood, taken from a patient treated with radiotherapy plus ipilimumab. This chain joins TRBV10-3 and TRBJ2-3; 12 bases match TRBD2. The TCR originated in a human donor with non-small cell lung cancer that progressed on radiotherapy plus ipilimumab. The DNA for the CDR3 is TGTGCCATCAGCGGGACTAGCGGGCGAGGTACGCAGTATTTT. Protein product: CAISGTSGRGTQYF.